This T cell receptor (beta chain) was sequenced in a study of T cell responses to AZD1222 COVID-19 vaccine. CDR3 size: 15 residues. V was clipped by 2 bases and J by 5 bases, with 11 bases between them. The germline gives CDR1 SGHRS, CDR2 YFSETQ. Analysis merged second doses at about 4 or about 12 weeks. A word on this clone: Its antigen is not known.

Regarding the study as a whole: Nearly half of spike-specific TCRs reportedly target unmutated variant regions. Baseline antibody screening turned up just a handful of seropositive AZD1222 recipients. In all cases, repertoires were sampled only after the peak T cell response.

Produced via immunoSEQ multiplex PCR; TCRdb's table is partial and in-frame only. The table includes roughly 140,000 clones, around 94% detected once. This TCR was recovered from an adult who received the AZD1222 COVID-19 vaccine. The chain combines TRBV5-1 with TRBJ1-6; TRBD1 is a possible D gene (5 bases). Sample: peripheral blood, taken 28 days after the second AZD1222 dose. CDR3 amino acids: CASSFSGNNNSPLHF. The CDR3 coding sequence is TGCGCCAGCAGCTTTTCAGGGAACAATAATTCACCCCTCCACTTT.